This T cell receptor beta chain was documented in a study of Graves' ophthalmopathy and Graves' hyperthyroidism. This clonotype has ten or more counts. Germline V lookup: CDR1 MNHEY, CDR2 SVGEGT. The ends lost 7 bases at V and 4 bases at J; junction bases unmatched: 2. The CDR3 covers 12 residues. RNA transcripts yielded amplified TCR beta CDR3 regions. An opening RT-PCR round employed HTBI primers and preceded a second-round multiplex PCR. TCRdb re-analysed the multiplex PCR reads in MiXCR, keeping a single row per CDR3 protein. This table holds fewer than 650,000 distinct CDR3 sequences, 22% found once.

The chain joins TRBV6-2 or TRBV6-3 to TRBJ2-5; the match to TRBD1 covers 8 bases. The material sequenced was peripheral blood. The source is a woman aged 18 to 35 with stable Graves' hyperthyroidism. Some clones in this sample may be carry-over from other donors' samples. DNA of the CDR3: TGTGCCAGCATTGGACAGGGAGAGACCCAGTACTTC. This encodes CASIGQGETQYF.